The present TCR beta chain was sequenced within a study of blood T cell repertoires in COVID-19. Turning to the study itself: The United States, Italy and Spain supplied acute and convalescent COVID-19 samples. In each case, the material was cDNA or gDNA derived from T cells, B-cell-depleted T cells, or PBMCs.

Everyone who took part was about 18 to 89 years old, and they came from 24 US areas. Before being deemed recovered, Cohort 3 donors had two negative PCRs, clearance, or symptom resolution. V was cut by 5 bases and J by 0 bases, with 14 bases left in between. Germline values: CDR1 MNHEY, CDR2 SMNVEV (reference sequence). The CDR3 is made up of 16 amino acids. Clones were read by immunoSEQ multiplex PCR, and TCRdb kept only the in-frame ones, dropping some. There are about 400,000 clones in the sample; roughly nine tenths occur only once, and almost 3% lies in the top ten. This sequence was found in a woman in her twenties or thirties who had recovered from COVID-19. The chain recombines TRBV27 with TRBJ1-5; D unresolved. What was sequenced was PBMCs or T cells enriched from blood (not recorded which). CDR3 sequence reads: CASSPRWRYSNQPQHF. CDR3 sequence (DNA): TGTGCCAGCAGTCCGCGATGGAGGTATAGCAATCAGCCCCAGCATTTT.